The 9 T cell receptor beta chains reported below all come from one sample, sequenced in a study of blood T cell repertoires in COVID-19 (dated by TCRdb to about 2020). Libraries were made using the immunoSEQ multiplex PCR assay. TCRdb carries this immuneACCESS record with in-frame sequences only. Its versions omit some clonotypes, under half of them owing to an unresolved V gene in the studies checked, with the rest unexplained. For this sample the table gives roughly 200,000 clones, of which about 85% were detected only once. The ten largest clones take up 6.2% of the sample. Sample: PBMCs or T cells enriched from blood (not recorded which). These receptors originate from a man aged 40-50 years who had recovered from COVID-19.

In its sample, this clone was seen once. The chain uses TRBV7-3 and TRBJ1-2; TRBD1 aligns across 9 bases. The junction had 3 bases not matched to a gene; V was cut back by 5 bases and J by 5 bases. Per germline, CDR1 SGHTA and CDR2 FQGTGA. This CDR3 has 13 amino acids. This chain's CDR3 is CASSQGQGYGYTF. The CDR3 bases are TGTGCCAGCAGCCAGGGACAGGGATATGGCTACACCTTC.

As DNA, the CDR3 is TGTGCCAGCAGTGACCAGGGGAGACGGGTTATCAGCTACACCTTC. Protein sequence: CASSDQGRRVISYTF. The genes are TRBV25-1 and TRBJ1-2, with D perhaps matching TRBD1 (6 bases). The V and J ends lost 3 bases and 9 bases respectively, with 20 bases between them. Per germline, CDR1 MGHDK and CDR2 SYGVNS. This CDR3 is built from 15 residues.

The chain couples TRBV12-5 to TRBJ2-3, with 7 bases that match TRBD1. From germline, CDR1 is LGHNT and CDR2 FRNRAP. The CDR3 loop spans 13 amino acids. V gave up 6 bases and J gave up 3 bases; unmatched junction bases: 3. CDR3 in amino acids: CASGRDRTDTQYF. The CDR3 DNA is TGTGCTAGTGGCCGGGACAGAACAGATACGCAGTATTTT.

The chain carries TRBV28 and TRBJ2-7; 10 nucleotides line up with TRBD2. V shed 6 bases, J shed 6 bases, and the junction held 14 bases outside the gene matches. CDR1 is MDHEN and CDR2 is SYDVKM in the germline V gene. This CDR3 contains 16 residues. The CDR3 sequence: CASRVPGAGGRGEQYF. CDR3 in DNA: TGTGCCAGCAGGGTCCCGGGAGCGGGAGGGAGGGGCGAGCAGTACTTC. Full variable domain (missing parts from reference TRBV28 and TRBJ2-7): DVKVTQSSRYLVKRTGEKVFLECVQDMDHENMFWYRQDPGLGLRLIYFSYDVKMKEKGDIPEGYSVSREKKERFSLILESASTNQTSMYLCASRVPGAGGRGEQYFGPGTRLTVT.

V gene TRBV10-3 combines with J gene TRBJ1-4; 7 nucleotides align to TRBD1. The germline V gene has CDR1 ENHRY and CDR2 SYGVKD. CDR3 size: 13 residues. Germline trimming cut 6 bases from V and 8 bases from J; bases unmatched to any gene: 6. CDR3 region: CAISPGQAEKLFF. The CDR3 coding sequence is TGTGCCATCAGCCCAGGACAGGCCGAAAAACTGTTTTTT.

Only one count was recorded for this clone. This chain links TRBV12-3 or TRBV12-4 with TRBJ1-3; D gene ambiguous. The CDR3 sequence is 12 residues long. Trimming shortened V by 2 bases and J by 12 bases, and 11 bases separated the two germline ends. The CDR3 loop reads CASSLRHSNIYF. The DNA of the CDR3 is TGTGCCAGCAGTTTAAGGCACAGCAACATATATTTT.

V is TRBV6-2 or TRBV6-3 and J is TRBJ1-5, with 7 bases fitting TRBD1. V lost 6 bases to trimming and J lost 1 base; unmatched junction nucleotides: 12. CDR1 MNHEY and CDR2 SVGEGT come from the germline V gene. This CDR3 region has 17 residues. The CDR3 nucleotides read TGTGCCAGCAGCAACCCTTACAGGGGAGCGAGCAATCAGCCCCAGCATTTT. Translating gives CASSNPYRGASNQPQHF.

This clone was counted a single time. CDR3 region: CASSVTQNNEQFF. CDR3 DNA: TGTGCCAGCAGCGTCACTCAAAACAATGAGCAGTTCTTC. The chain combines TRBV9 with TRBJ2-1; D not certain. The germline gives CDR1 SGDLS, CDR2 YYNGEE. The CDR3 is 13 amino acids. Trimming shortened V by 2 bases and J by 5 bases, and 8 bases separated the two germline ends.

V is TRBV6-1 and J is TRBJ1-5; TRBD1 agrees at 8 bases. The CDR3 is 18 amino acids. CDR1 and CDR2 from the germline V gene are MNHNS and SASEGT. With 0 bases clipped from V and 0 bases from J, the junction kept 7 bases outside the gene matches. The chain's CDR3 is CASSEAPTGAYSNQPQHF. The DNA of the CDR3 is TGTGCCAGCAGTGAAGCGCCGACAGGGGCATATAGCAATCAGCCCCAGCATTTT.